This TCR beta chain was obtained from a study of cytomegalovirus exposure and HLA in healthy donors. This clone turned up a few times. Per the germline V gene, CDR1 is SGHDN and CDR2 is FVKESK. The CDR3 sequence is 17 residues long. After removal of 0 bases from V and 7 bases from J, the junction contained 12 bases not matched to a gene. The PCR contained 60 Vbeta and 13 Jbeta primers. The table came from immunoSEQ multiplex PCR; TCRdb's copy has only in-frame clones and leaves some out. The data contain about 100,000 clones, about 80% of them singletons. The TCR comes from a female donor in good health and CMV-seropositive. Sequenced input: PBMCs. The chain combines TRBV14 with TRBJ2-7, with TRBD1 matching over 10 bases. CDR3 in DNA: TGTGCCAGCAGCCAAGATATGACCCGGGACAGGGGTGGGGAGCAGTACTTC. It is translated as CASSQDMTRDRGGEQYF.